This T cell receptor beta chain comes out of a study of T cell changes during pregnancy in multiple sclerosis. Here immunoSEQ multiplex PCR was the method, and the copy in TCRdb shows in-frame clones only, minus some. The sample holds 30,000 to 45,000 clones, approximately 90% seen once. This CDR3 is 13 amino acids long. Between the trimmed V and J ends, which lost 3 bases and 7 bases, there was a span of 11 bases. Germline values: CDR1 SGHNT, CDR2 YYREEE (reference sequence). Sequencing was performed on CD4+ T cells from peripheral blood mononuclear cells, taken in the third trimester of pregnancy. The J gene is TRBJ1-3, the V gene TRBV5-4, with D perhaps matching TRBD1 (6 bases). The origin of this receptor is a female donor with multiple sclerosis, enrolled in a pregnancy study. The CDR3 loop reads CASSSTGWNTIYF. Written as DNA, the CDR3 is TGTGCCAGCAGCTCGACAGGTTGGAACACCATATATTTT.